The clone carrying this T cell receptor beta chain was counted a few times. Its matching antigen is unknown. It was RNA transcripts that yielded the amplified TCR beta CDR3 regions. HTBI primers were used for first-round RT-PCR of the TCR CDR3. In TCRdb, the multiplex PCR reads were re-called with MiXCR into one record per CDR3 protein. The top ten hold approximately 10% of the sample, which has over 700,000 distinct CDR3 sequences, about 38% seen once. V shed 7 bases and J shed 1 base, with 16 bases lying between them. The CDR3 consists of 15 residues. CDR1 and CDR2 (germline): MGHRA, YSYEKL. The data were taken from a study of T cells in Graves' hyperthyroidism and ophthalmopathy. Study-wide points: Blood also held most thyroid clonotypes expanded beyond 0.001.

The V call is TRBV4-1, the J call TRBJ2-5; D gene uncertain. The sample taken for sequencing was blood. This receptor was taken from a man between 18 and 29 years old with Graves' hyperthyroidism. The CDR3 loop reads CASTSLWGRQETQYF. CDR3 coding DNA: TGCGCCAGCACCTCTCTGTGGGGTCGCCAAGAGACCCAGTACTTC.